The next 29 T cell receptor beta chains were all read from a single sample in a study of T cells in localized non-small cell lung cancer. Method: immunoSEQ multiplex PCR; TCRdb's copy keeps in-frame clones and lacks some. The sample gives about 1,800 clones, roughly 21% of which show up once; around a fifth is in the top ten. This specimen consisted of normal lung tissue next to the tumor, obtained before any cancer treatment. Source of these receptors: a woman aged 40 to 75 with stage I lung adenocarcinoma.

The gene calls are TRBV15 and TRBJ2-3; 10 bases are shared with TRBD2. V lost 11 bases, J lost 5 bases, and 10 bases stayed unmatched. The CDR3 contains 14 residues. CDR1 is LNHNV, CDR2 YYDKDF, per germline (reference sequence). The CDR3: CAARAGGPVDTQYF. The CDR3 nucleotides read TGTGCCGCCCGAGCGGGGGGGCCGGTAGATACGCAGTATTTT.

By frequency in the sample, this clone is medium-sized. The chain links TRBV11-3 to TRBJ2-7; TRBD2 aligns across 12 bases. V gave up 3 bases and J gave up 5 bases; unmatched junction bases: 8. Germline CDR1 reads SGHNT; CDR2 reads YENEEA. This CDR3 has 16 residues. In DNA, the CDR3 is TGTGCCAGCAGCTTGAAACTAGCGGGGGGTATCCACGAGCAGTACTTC. This translates into CASSLKLAGGIHEQYF.

The chain is built from TRBV2 and TRBJ2-3; weak D call: TRBD1 (5 bases). This CDR3 spans 15 amino acids. Germline CDR1 is SNHLY and CDR2 is FYNNEI. The V and J ends lost 7 bases and 3 bases respectively, with 17 bases between them. The CDR3 coding sequence is TGTGCCAGCAACCATGACAGAATGGTAACAGATACGCAGTATTTT. Protein: CASNHDRMVTDTQYF.

V usage is TRBV19 and J usage is TRBJ1-4, with D possibly TRBD1 on 5 matching bases. Trimming removed 0 bases at V and 8 bases at J, with 13 bases between. CDR1 and CDR2 from the germline V gene are LNHDA and SQIVND (reference sequence). This CDR3 is built from 15 residues. CDR3 amino acids: CASSIETASSEKLFF. CDR3 nucleotide sequence: TGTGCCAGTAGTATAGAGACAGCCTCTTCCGAAAAACTGTTTTTT.

V and J are TRBV19 and TRBJ1-2; TRBD1 is a possible D gene (6 bases). CDR3 size: 15 residues. Germline-derived CDR1 and CDR2 are LNHDA and SQIVND (reference sequence). Trimming took 2 bases from V and 6 from J, leaving 16 bases between them. In nucleotides, the CDR3 is TGTGCCAGTAGTATAAAGGGACATGGAAAGGATGGCTACACCTTC. As protein: CASSIKGHGKDGYTF.

This clone qualifies as large. This rearrangement joins TRBV6-8 to TRBJ2-2, with D perhaps matching TRBD1 (5 bases). CDR1 and CDR2 from the germline V gene are MNHGY and SAAAGT. Deletions cut 5 bases from V and 0 bases from J, with 13 bases between. This CDR3 is 16 amino acids long. The CDR3 region has the DNA TGTGCCAGCAGTAAGGGGATACCAGCGAACACCGGGGAGCTGTTTTTT. Its protein is CASSKGIPANTGELFF.

This clone is large within its sample. Other DNA sequences in this specimen translate into the identical CDR3. The V call is TRBV6-8, the J call TRBJ2-5; D tentatively fits TRBD1 or TRBD2 (5 bases each). The CDR3 sequence is 13 residues long. Trimming shortened V by 1 base and J by 3 bases, and 6 bases separated the two germline ends. Germline V gene lookup returns CDR1 MNHGY and CDR2 SAAAGT. This chain's CDR3 is CASSYLGEETQYF. The CDR3 nucleotides are TGTGCCAGCAGTTACTTGGGGGAAGAGACCCAGTACTTC.

The chain links TRBV6-8 to TRBJ2-2; possibly TRBD1 for D (7 bases). V gave up 6 bases and J gave up 0 bases, with 20 bases separating them. The length of the CDR3 is 18 residues. CDR1 MNHGY and CDR2 SAAAGT come from the germline V gene. DNA for the CDR3: TGTGCCAGCAGGCCGAGCGGGCAGGGGGTGGCGAACACCGGGGAGCTGTTTTTT. The encoded protein is CASRPSGQGVANTGELFF.

The chain joins TRBV6-8 to TRBJ2-5, with D maybe TRBD2 (6 bases). CDR1 MNHGY and CDR2 SAAAGT come from the germline V gene. This CDR3 comprises 12 residues. V lost 5 bases and J lost 5, with 9 bases in between. CDR3 DNA sequence: TGTGCCAGCAGTCCTAGCGACGAGACCCAGTACTTC. Protein product: CASSPSDETQYF.

V and J are TRBV6-8 and TRBJ2-7; D possibly uses TRBD1 or TRBD2 (5 bases each). CDR1 MNHGY and CDR2 SAAAGT come from the germline V gene. Trimming pared 10 bases from V and 0 bases from J, leaving 19 bases between. The CDR3 spans 15 residues. The CDR3 nucleotides read TGTGCCACCCGGCAGACGGGGCGTAGCTCCTACGAGCAGTACTTC. Its protein product is CATRQTGRSSYEQYF.

This clone turned up a few times. V and J are TRBV14 and TRBJ1-6; unclear D gene. V shed 4 bases and J shed 0 bases, with 7 bases lying between them. Per the germline V gene, CDR1 is SGHDN and CDR2 is FVKESK. The CDR3 contains 15 residues. CDR3 region: CASSPGSSYNSPLHF. The CDR3 DNA is TGTGCCAGCAGCCCCGGGAGCTCCTATAATTCACCCCTCCACTTT.

The V and J genes are TRBV9 and TRBJ1-5; D call uncertain. Germline CDR1 and CDR2: SGDLS and YYNGEE. This CDR3 has 15 amino acids. Trimming pared 5 bases from V and 0 bases from J, leaving 12 bases between. The CDR3 DNA follows: TGTGCCAGCAGTGAGATGGAGAATAGCAATCAGCCCCAGCATTTT. It is translated as CASSEMENSNQPQHF.

By proportion, this clone is medium-sized (0.01 to 0.1%). DNA of the CDR3: TGTGCCAGCAGCGTAGGGGGGCACGGAAACACCATATATTTT. Translation gives CASSVGGHGNTIYF. The chain uses TRBV9 and TRBJ1-3; D may be TRBD1 (6 bases). Per the germline V gene, CDR1 is SGDLS and CDR2 is YYNGEE. V was pared by 0 bases and J by 4 bases, with 8 bases between. The CDR3 contains 14 residues.

In its sample, this clone ranks as medium-sized. The chain is built from TRBV9 and TRBJ1-1; D uncertain. This CDR3 contains 15 residues. V shed 4 bases and J shed 3 bases, with 16 bases lying between them. Germline V lookup: CDR1 SGDLS, CDR2 YYNGEE. The CDR3 nucleotides read TGTGCCAGCAGCCCCCAGGCTGGGTTGGACACTGAAGCTTTCTTT. It translates to CASSPQAGLDTEAFF.

V and J are TRBV6-8 and TRBJ1-5, with D unresolved. V was pared by 0 bases and J by 4 bases, with 4 bases between. CDR3 length: 13 residues. The germline CDR1 and CDR2 sequences are MNHGY and SAAAGT. CDR3: CASSYSRNQPQHF. The CDR3 DNA reads as TGTGCCAGCAGTTACTCGAGAAATCAGCCCCAGCATTTT.

This clone was detected only a few times. The chain employs TRBV7-5 and TRBJ2-3; the table's D call TRBD2 went unverified against the DNA. TRBV7-5 is assigned pseudogene status. The CDR3 sequence is 17 residues long. CDR3 coding DNA: TGTGCCAGCAGCCAAAAAGGGACTAGCGGAAATATAGATACGCAGTATTTT. Residues: CASSQKGTSGNIDTQYF.

The V and J genes are TRBV19 and TRBJ1-4; 8 bases match TRBD1. Germline trimming cut 9 bases from V and 4 bases from J; bases unmatched to any gene: 7. In germline, CDR1 is LNHDA, CDR2 SQIVND (reference sequence). CDR3 size: 14 residues. CDR3 coding DNA: TGTGCCAGCGGACAGGGACAGGTTAATGAAAAACTGTTTTTT. It is translated as CASGQGQVNEKLFF. The full variable domain, in which reference TRBV19 and TRBJ1-4 provide the parts outside the CDR3, is DGGITQSPKYLFRKEGQNVTLSCEQNLNHDAMYWYRQDPGQGLRLIYYSQIVNDFQKGDIAEGYSVSREKKESFPLTVTSAQKNPTAFYLCASGQGQVNEKLFFGSGTQLSVL.

Only a few counts were recorded for this clone. The chain couples TRBV6-8 to TRBJ2-1; D may be TRBD2 (5 bases). The germline V gene has CDR1 MNHGY and CDR2 SAAAGT. The V and J ends lost 8 bases and 5 bases respectively, with 16 bases between them. CDR3 length: 14 residues. The CDR3 nucleotides read TGTGCCAGCGCCACCTCCGGGATAAACAATGAGCAGTTCTTC. Translated, it gives CASATSGINNEQFF.

The chain employs TRBV30 and TRBJ2-5, with 7 bases matching TRBD2. The ends lost 8 bases at V and 4 bases at J; junction bases unmatched: 16. The CDR3 spans 15 residues. Germline CDR1 GTSNPN, CDR2 SVGIG (reference sequence). The CDR3 DNA reads TGTGCCCGGACCTTGGGAGGGAGCGCGCCAGAGACCCAGTACTTC. It encodes CARTLGGSAPETQYF. Combining the CDR3 with reference TRBV30 and TRBJ2-5 gives the whole variable domain SQTIHQWPATLVQPVGSPLSLECTVEGTSNPNLYWYRQAAGRGLQLLFYSVGIGQISSEVPQNLSASRPQDRQFILSSKKLLLSDSGFYLCARTLGGSAPETQYFGPGTRLLVL.

This clone was counted only a few times. The gene calls are TRBV9 and TRBJ1-2; 9 nucleotides match TRBD1. V lost 4 bases and J lost 2; bases outside the gene matches: 6. The CDR3 runs to 15 residues. Germline values: CDR1 SGDLS, CDR2 YYNGEE. This chain's CDR3 is CASSLRGQGNYGYTF. Written as DNA, the CDR3 is TGTGCCAGCAGCTTACGGGGACAGGGCAACTATGGCTACACCTTC.

The J gene is TRBJ2-7, the V gene TRBV18; 7 bases align to TRBD2. From germline, CDR1 is KGHSH and CDR2 LQKENI. With V trimmed by 3 bases and J by 5 bases, 1 base remained unmatched. This CDR3 spans 12 amino acids. CDR3 sequence reads: CASSPSGDEQYF. The DNA for the CDR3 is TGTGCCAGCTCACCCAGCGGGGACGAGCAGTACTTC.

CDR3: CASSPLGPGDEQYF. The CDR3 DNA sequence: TGTGCCAGCAGCCCCTTGGGGCCCGGAGACGAGCAGTACTTC. This rearrangement joins TRBV7-5 to TRBJ2-7; the table's D call, TRBD1, was not checked against the DNA. TRBV7-5 is annotated as a pseudogene. CDR3 length: 14 amino acids.

The CDR3 reads CASSTPGQGTNQPQHF. The CDR3, as DNA: TGTGCCAGTAGTACCCCGGGACAGGGGACCAATCAGCCCCAGCATTTT. This sequence joins TRBV19 and TRBJ1-5, with 10 positions matching TRBD1. V shed 4 bases and J 3 bases; nucleotides not matched to a gene: 6. CDR1 is LNHDA and CDR2 is SQIVND in the germline V gene (reference sequence). This CDR3 region has 16 residues.

The chain uses TRBV23-1 and TRBJ2-3; D is unclear. TRBV23-1 is marked as an open reading frame, function uncertain. CDR3 length: 14 residues. With 10 bases removed from V and 2 bases from J, the gap between germline ends came to 16 bases. The CDR3 DNA reads as TGCGCCACCCCACGAGTAGATGACACAGATACGCAGTATTTT. This translates into CATPRVDDTDTQYF.

This clone has just a few counts. This chain connects TRBV11-3 to TRBJ1-1; D uncertain. The CDR3 is 14 amino acids. Germline CDR1 and CDR2: SGHNT and YENEEA. The V end lost 4 bases, the J end lost 6 bases, and 15 bases lay between the germline ends. The CDR3 bases are TGTGCCAGCAGCTCCACGGGTGGGGTCGCTGAAGCTTTCTTT. Its protein is CASSSTGGVAEAFF.

This clone is categorized as large. The V call is TRBV11-3, the J call TRBJ2-2, with 7 bases fitting TRBD2. Germline CDR1 and CDR2: SGHNT and YENEEA. The CDR3 consists of 15 residues. V lost 0 bases to trimming and J lost 6 bases; unmatched junction nucleotides: 4. DNA for the CDR3: TGTGCCAGCAGCTTAGATGGGACTACCGCCGGGGAGCTGTTTTTT. Amino acid sequence: CASSLDGTTAGELFF.

The J gene is TRBJ2-7, the V gene TRBV16, with 8 bases that match TRBD1. This CDR3 spans 13 amino acids. Germline CDR1 and CDR2: KGHSY and FQNENV. Trimming cost V 4 bases and J 5 bases; bases outside gene matches: 4. The CDR3 spells CASSRDRGHEQYF. In nucleotides, the CDR3 is TGTGCCAGCAGCCGAGACAGGGGCCACGAGCAGTACTTC.

The chain carries TRBV19 and TRBJ1-6, with a weak D call TRBD1 (5 bases). The CDR3 totals 14 residues. Deletions cut 5 bases from V and 10 bases from J, with 15 bases between. Germline loops: CDR1 LNHDA, CDR2 SQIVND (reference sequence). The CDR3 DNA follows: TGTGCCAGTAGTCCGAGGGACCTCTTCTCACCCCTCCACTTT. It translates to CASSPRDLFSPLHF.

In its sample, this clone ranks as large. The V and J genes are TRBV30 and TRBJ1-3, with 7 bases matching TRBD1. CDR1 GTSNPN and CDR2 SVGIG come from the germline V gene (reference sequence). Trimming removed 0 bases from V and 3 bases from J; junction bases left unmatched: 5. The CDR3 is 15 residues long. CDR3: CAWSVQGRSGNTIYF. The CDR3 bases are TGTGCCTGGAGTGTACAGGGGAGGAGTGGAAACACCATATATTTT. Looking up the rest from reference TRBV30 and TRBJ1-3 gives the full variable domain: SQTIHQWPATLVQPVGSPLSLECTVEGTSNPNLYWYRQAAGRGLQLLFYSVGIGQISSEVPQNLSASRPQDRQFILSSKKLLLSDSGFYLCAWSVQGRSGNTIYFGEGSWLTVV.